The T cell receptor beta chain under discussion was sequenced for a study of T cells after yellow fever vaccination. Background on the study: The authors prepared low-cell-number fractions using SMART-Seq v4 Ultra Low Input.

TCRdb reprocessed the 5' RACE reads via MiXCR and lists one record per CDR3 protein. This sample has more than 450,000 distinct CDR3 sequences, with roughly a fifth found just once. The length of the CDR3 is 17 residues. The trim removed 3 bases at V and 7 bases at J, leaving 13 bases unmatched. Germline V gives CDR1 SGHVS, CDR2 FQNEAQ. This clonotype came up a few times. The rearrangement links TRBV7-8 to TRBJ2-2, with 8 nucleotides matching TRBD1. The sequenced sample was PBMCs, obtained roughly 20 days after the first yellow fever vaccination. This sequence originates from a man aged 18 to 30 who received the YFV17D yellow fever vaccine. The CDR3: CASSFGTGFLLGGELFF. Written as DNA, the CDR3 is TGTGCCAGCAGCTTTGGGACAGGATTCCTGTTAGGCGGGGAGCTGTTTTTT.